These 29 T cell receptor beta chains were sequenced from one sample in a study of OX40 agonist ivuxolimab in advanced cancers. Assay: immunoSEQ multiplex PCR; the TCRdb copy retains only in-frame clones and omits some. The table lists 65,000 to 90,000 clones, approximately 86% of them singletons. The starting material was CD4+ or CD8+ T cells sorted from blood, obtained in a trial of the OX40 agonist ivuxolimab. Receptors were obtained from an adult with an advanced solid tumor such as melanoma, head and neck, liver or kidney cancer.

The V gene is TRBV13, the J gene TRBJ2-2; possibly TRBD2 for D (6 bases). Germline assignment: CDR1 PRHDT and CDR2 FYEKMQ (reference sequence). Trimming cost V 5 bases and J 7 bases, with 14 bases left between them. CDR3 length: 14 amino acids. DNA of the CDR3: TGTGCCAGCAGCCCAAGACTAGGTCGCGGGGAGCTGTTTTTT. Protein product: CASSPRLGRGELFF.

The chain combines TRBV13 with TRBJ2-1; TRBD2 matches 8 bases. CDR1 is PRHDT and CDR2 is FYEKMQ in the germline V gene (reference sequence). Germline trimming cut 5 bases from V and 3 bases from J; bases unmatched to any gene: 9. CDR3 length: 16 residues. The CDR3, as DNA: TGTGCCAGCAGCCTACTTAGCGGGATGAGCTACAATGAGCAGTTCTTC. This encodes CASSLLSGMSYNEQFF.

The CDR3, as DNA: TGTGCCTGGAGTGGGGGACAGCGAAGCAATCAGCCCCAGCATTTT. It is translated as CAWSGGQRSNQPQHF. This chain connects TRBV30 to TRBJ1-5; 7 bases line up with TRBD1. The CDR3 runs 15 residues. Losses at the gene ends were 1 base for V and 1 base for J; bases not matched to a gene: 4. Per germline, CDR1 GTSNPN and CDR2 SVGIG (reference sequence).

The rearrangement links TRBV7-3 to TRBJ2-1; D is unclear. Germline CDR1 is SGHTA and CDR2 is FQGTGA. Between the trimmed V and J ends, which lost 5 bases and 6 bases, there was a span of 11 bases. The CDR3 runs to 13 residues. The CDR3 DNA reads TGTGCCAGCAGCCCTTTAATCGGCAATGAGCAGTTCTTC. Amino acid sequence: CASSPLIGNEQFF.

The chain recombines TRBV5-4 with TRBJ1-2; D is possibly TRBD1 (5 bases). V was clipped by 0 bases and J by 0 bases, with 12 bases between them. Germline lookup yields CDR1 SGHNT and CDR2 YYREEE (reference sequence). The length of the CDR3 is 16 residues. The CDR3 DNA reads TGTGCCAGCAGCTTGGGGGGGACTGTCGCTAACTATGGCTACACCTTC. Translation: CASSLGGTVANYGYTF.

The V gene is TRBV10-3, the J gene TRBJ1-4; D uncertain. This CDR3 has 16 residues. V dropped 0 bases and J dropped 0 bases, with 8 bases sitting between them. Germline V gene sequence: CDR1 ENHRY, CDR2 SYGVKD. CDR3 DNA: TGTGCCATCAGTGAGTCGTTGACACCAACTAATGAAAAACTGTTTTTT. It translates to CAISESLTPTNEKLFF.

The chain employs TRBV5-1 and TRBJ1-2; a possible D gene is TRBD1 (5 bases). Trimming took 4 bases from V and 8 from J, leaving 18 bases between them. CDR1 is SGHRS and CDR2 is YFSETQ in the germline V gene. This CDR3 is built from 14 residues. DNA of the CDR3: TGCGCCAGCAGCCACCCCCAGGGTGTGGACGGCTACACCTTC. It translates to CASSHPQGVDGYTF.

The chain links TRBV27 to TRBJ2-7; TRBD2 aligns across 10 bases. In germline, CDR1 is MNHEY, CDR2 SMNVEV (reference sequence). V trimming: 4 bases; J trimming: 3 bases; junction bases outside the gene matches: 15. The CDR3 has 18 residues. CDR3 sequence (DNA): TGTGCCAGCAGTTCCATCACCGGGACTAGCGCCGTGCTCTACGAGCAGTACTTC. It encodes CASSSITGTSAVLYEQYF.

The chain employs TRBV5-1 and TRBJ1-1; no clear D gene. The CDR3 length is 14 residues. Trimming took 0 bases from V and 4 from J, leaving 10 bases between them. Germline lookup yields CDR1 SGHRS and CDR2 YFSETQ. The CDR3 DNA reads TGCGCCAGCAGCTTGGGGGGATTGGGCACTGAAGCTTTCTTT. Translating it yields CASSLGGLGTEAFF.

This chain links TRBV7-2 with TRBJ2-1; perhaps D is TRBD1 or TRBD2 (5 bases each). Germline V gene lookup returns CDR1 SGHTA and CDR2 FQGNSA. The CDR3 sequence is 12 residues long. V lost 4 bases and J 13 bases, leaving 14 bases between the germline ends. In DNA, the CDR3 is TGTGCCAGCAGCTGGATCGGGACCCTCCAGTTCTTC. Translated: CASSWIGTLQFF.

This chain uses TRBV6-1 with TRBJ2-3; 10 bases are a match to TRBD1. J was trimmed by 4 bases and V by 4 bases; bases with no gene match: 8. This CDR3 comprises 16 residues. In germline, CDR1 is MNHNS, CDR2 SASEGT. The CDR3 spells CASSVDRGQGADTQYF. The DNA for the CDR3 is TGTGCCAGCAGTGTCGACAGGGGGCAGGGGGCAGATACGCAGTATTTT.

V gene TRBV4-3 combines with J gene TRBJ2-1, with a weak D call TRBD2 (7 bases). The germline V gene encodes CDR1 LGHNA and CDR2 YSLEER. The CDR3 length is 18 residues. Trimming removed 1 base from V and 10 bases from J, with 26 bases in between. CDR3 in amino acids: CASSQGYLLATRGAEQFF. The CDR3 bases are TGCGCCAGCAGCCAAGGTTATTTACTAGCGACCCGGGGGGCCGAGCAGTTCTTC.

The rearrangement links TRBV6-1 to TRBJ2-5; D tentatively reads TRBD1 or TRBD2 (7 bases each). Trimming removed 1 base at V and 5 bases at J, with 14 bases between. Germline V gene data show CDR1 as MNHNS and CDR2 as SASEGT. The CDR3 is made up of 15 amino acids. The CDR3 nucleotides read TGTGCCAGCAGTGAAGAGGGCAGGGGGGGGGAGACCCAGTACTTC. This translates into CASSEEGRGGETQYF.

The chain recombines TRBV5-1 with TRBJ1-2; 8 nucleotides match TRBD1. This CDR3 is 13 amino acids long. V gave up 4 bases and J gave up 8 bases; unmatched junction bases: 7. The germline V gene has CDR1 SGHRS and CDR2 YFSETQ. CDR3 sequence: CASSQAGGGGYTF. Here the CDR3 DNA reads TGCGCCAGCAGCCAAGCAGGGGGCGGGGGCTACACCTTC.

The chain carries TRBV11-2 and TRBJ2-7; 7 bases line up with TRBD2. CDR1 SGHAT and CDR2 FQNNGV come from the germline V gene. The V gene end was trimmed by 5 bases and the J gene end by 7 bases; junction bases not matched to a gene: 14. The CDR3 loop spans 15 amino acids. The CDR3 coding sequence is TGTGCCAGCAGCCCGTCGGTGGGAGGGATTGGGGAGCAGTACTTC. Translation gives CASSPSVGGIGEQYF.

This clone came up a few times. The CDR3 region is CASSLGTGKNTEAFF. The CDR3 nucleotides read TGTGCCAGCAGTCTAGGGACCGGTAAGAACACTGAAGCTTTCTTT. The V and J genes are TRBV28 and TRBJ1-1, with D possibly matching TRBD1 (5 bases). Trimming left V 5 bases short and J 1 base short, with 14 bases between. CDR3 length: 15 amino acids. Per the germline V gene, CDR1 is MDHEN and CDR2 is SYDVKM.

The CDR3 sequence is CASSPRTLEETQYF. The CDR3 bases are TGTGCCAGCTCACCACGGACATTAGAAGAGACCCAGTACTTC. V usage is TRBV18 and J usage is TRBJ2-5; D might be TRBD1 (5 bases). Germline lookup yields CDR1 KGHSH and CDR2 LQKENI. CDR3 length equals 14 residues. Trimming stripped 1 base from V and 3 bases from J, with 9 bases between.

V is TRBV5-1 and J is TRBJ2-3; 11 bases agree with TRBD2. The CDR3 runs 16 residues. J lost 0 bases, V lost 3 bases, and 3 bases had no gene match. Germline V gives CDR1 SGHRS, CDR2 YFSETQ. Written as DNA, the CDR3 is TGCGCCAGCAGCTACACTAGCGGGGGTAGCACAGATACGCAGTATTTT. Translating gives CASSYTSGGSTDTQYF.

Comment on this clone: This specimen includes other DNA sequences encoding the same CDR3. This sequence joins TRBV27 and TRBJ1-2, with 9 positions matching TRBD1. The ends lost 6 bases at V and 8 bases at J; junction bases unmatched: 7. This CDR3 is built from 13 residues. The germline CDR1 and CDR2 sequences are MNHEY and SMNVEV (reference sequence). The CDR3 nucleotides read TGTGCCAGCAGCCGAACAGGGGGCCTCGGCTACACCTTC. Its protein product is CASSRTGGLGYTF.

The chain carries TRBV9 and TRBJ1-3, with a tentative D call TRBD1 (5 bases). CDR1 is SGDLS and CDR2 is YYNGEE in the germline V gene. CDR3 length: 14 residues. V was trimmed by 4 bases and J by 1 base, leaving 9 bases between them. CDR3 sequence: CASSPDRSGNTIYF. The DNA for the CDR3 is TGTGCCAGCAGCCCCGACAGATCTGGAAACACCATATATTTT.

The CDR3 is CASSSGGSETQYF. CDR3 bases: TGCGCCAGCAGCTCGGGGGGATCGGAGACCCAGTACTTC. The rearrangement links TRBV5-1 to TRBJ2-5, with 7 bases lining up with TRBD2. The junction had 4 bases not matched to a gene; V was cut back by 3 bases and J by 5 bases. Looked up from germline, CDR1 is SGHRS and CDR2 is YFSETQ. This CDR3 is built from 13 residues. Combining the CDR3 with reference TRBV5-1 and TRBJ2-5 gives the whole variable domain KAGVTQTPRYLIKTRGQQVTLSCSPISGHRSVSWYQQTPGQGLQFLFEYFSETQRNKGNFPGRFSGRQFSNSRSEMNVSTLELGDSALYLCASSSGGSETQYFGPGTRLLVL.

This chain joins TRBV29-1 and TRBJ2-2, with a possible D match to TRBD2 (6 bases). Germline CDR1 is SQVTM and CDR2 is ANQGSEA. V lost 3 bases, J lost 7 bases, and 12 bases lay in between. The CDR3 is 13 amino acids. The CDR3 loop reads CSVDRRDGGELFF. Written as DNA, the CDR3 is TGCAGCGTTGATCGGCGGGATGGCGGGGAGCTGTTTTTT.

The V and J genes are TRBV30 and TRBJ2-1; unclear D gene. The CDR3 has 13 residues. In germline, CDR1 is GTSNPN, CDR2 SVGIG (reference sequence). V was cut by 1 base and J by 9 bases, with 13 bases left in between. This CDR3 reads CAWSAESTSEQFF. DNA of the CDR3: TGTGCCTGGAGTGCAGAGTCGACCAGTGAGCAGTTCTTC. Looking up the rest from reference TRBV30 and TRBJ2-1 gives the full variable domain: SQTIHQWPATLVQPVGSPLSLECTVEGTSNPNLYWYRQAAGRGLQLLFYSVGIGQISSEVPQNLSASRPQDRQFILSSKKLLLSDSGFYLCAWSAESTSEQFFGPGTRLTVL.

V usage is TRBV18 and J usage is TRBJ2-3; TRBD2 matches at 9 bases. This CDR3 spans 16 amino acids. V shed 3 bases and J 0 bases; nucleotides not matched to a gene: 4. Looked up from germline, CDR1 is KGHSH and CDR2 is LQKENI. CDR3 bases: TGTGCCAGCTCACCCGGCCTAGCGGGAAGCACAGATACGCAGTATTTT. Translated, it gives CASSPGLAGSTDTQYF.

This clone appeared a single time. CDR3 amino acids: CASSIRTSGRAGTDTQYF. The CDR3 DNA reads TGTGCCAGCAGCATACGGACTAGCGGGAGGGCCGGGACAGATACGCAGTATTTT. The chain joins TRBV7-2 to TRBJ2-3; 15 bases align to TRBD2. V trimming: 5 bases; J trimming: 3 bases; junction bases outside the gene matches: 9. This CDR3 contains 18 residues. CDR1 and CDR2 (germline): SGHTA, FQGNSA.

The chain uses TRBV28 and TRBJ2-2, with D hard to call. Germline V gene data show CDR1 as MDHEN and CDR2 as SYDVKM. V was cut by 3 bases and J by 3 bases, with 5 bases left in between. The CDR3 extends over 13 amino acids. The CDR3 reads CASSLWDTGELFF. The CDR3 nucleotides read TGTGCCAGCAGTTTGTGGGACACCGGGGAGCTGTTTTTT.

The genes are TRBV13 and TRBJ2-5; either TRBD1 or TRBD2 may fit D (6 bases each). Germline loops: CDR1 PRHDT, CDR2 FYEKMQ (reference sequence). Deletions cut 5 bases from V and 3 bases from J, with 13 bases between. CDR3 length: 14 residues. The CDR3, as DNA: TGTGCCAGCAGCCCCGGAGGGGGGAAAGAGACCCAGTACTTC. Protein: CASSPGGGKETQYF.

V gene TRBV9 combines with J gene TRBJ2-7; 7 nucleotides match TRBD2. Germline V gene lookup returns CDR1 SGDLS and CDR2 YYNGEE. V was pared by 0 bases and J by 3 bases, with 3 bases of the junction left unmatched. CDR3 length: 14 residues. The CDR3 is CASSVGTRDYEQYF. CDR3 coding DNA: TGTGCCAGCAGCGTAGGGACTAGAGACTACGAGCAGTACTTC.

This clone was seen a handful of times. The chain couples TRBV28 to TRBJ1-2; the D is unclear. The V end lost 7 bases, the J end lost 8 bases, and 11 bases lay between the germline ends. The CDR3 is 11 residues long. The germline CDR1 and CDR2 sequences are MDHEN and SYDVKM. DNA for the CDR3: TGTGCCAGCACAAAAAGGAGGGGCTACACCTTC. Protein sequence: CASTKRRGYTF.